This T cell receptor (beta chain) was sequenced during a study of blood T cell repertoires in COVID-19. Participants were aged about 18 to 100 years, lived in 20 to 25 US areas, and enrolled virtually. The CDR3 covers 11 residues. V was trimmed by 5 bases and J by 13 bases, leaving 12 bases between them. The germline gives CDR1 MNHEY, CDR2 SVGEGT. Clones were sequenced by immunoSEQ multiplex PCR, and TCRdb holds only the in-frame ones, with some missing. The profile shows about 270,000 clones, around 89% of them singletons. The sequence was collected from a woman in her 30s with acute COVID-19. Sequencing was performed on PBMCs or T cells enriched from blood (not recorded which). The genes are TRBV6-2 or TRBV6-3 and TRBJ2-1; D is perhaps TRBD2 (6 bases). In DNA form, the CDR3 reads TGTGCCAGCAGTGGAGGAGGGCCCCAGTTCTTC. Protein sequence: CASSGGGPQFF.